Below are 3 T cell receptor beta chains sequenced from a single sample in a study of OX40 agonist ivuxolimab in advanced cancers. The receptor library was made with the immunoSEQ multiplex PCR assay. TCRdb carries this immuneACCESS record with in-frame sequences only. Its versions omit some clonotypes, under half of them owing to an unresolved V gene in the studies checked, with the rest unexplained. In this sample the table shows approximately 70,000 clones, roughly 80% of which occur a single time. The ten largest clones take up approximately 0.4% of the sample. The material sequenced was CD4+ or CD8+ T cells sorted from blood, taken in a trial of the OX40 agonist ivuxolimab. The receptors were gathered from an adult with an advanced solid tumor such as melanoma, head and neck, liver or kidney cancer.

The V call is TRBV21-1, the J call TRBJ2-7. TRBV21-1 is a listed pseudogene. The CDR3 is 16 amino acids. The DNA of the CDR3 is TGTGCCAGCAGCAAAGACTGGCAAAATCACTCCTACGAGCAGTACGTC. Residues: CASSKDWQNHSYEQYV.

The V gene is TRBV27, the J gene TRBJ1-1, with 8 bases matching TRBD1. The CDR3 covers 14 residues. With V trimmed by 6 bases and J by 1 base, 4 bases remained unmatched. Germline V gene data show CDR1 as MNHEY and CDR2 as SMNVEV (reference sequence). The CDR3 loop is CASRGTGANTEAFF. The CDR3 region has the DNA TGTGCCAGCAGGGGGACAGGAGCGAACACTGAAGCTTTCTTT.

This clone has only one observation. The chain uses TRBV7-8 and TRBJ1-3; TRBD1 is a possible D gene (5 bases). CDR1 and CDR2 (germline): SGHVS, FQNEAQ. The CDR3 loop spans 12 amino acids. V was shortened by 5 bases and J by 5 bases, with 7 bases between the two germline ends. The CDR3 sequence is CASSRQRNTIYF. The CDR3 nucleotides are TGTGCCAGCAGCCGACAGCGAAACACCATATATTTT.